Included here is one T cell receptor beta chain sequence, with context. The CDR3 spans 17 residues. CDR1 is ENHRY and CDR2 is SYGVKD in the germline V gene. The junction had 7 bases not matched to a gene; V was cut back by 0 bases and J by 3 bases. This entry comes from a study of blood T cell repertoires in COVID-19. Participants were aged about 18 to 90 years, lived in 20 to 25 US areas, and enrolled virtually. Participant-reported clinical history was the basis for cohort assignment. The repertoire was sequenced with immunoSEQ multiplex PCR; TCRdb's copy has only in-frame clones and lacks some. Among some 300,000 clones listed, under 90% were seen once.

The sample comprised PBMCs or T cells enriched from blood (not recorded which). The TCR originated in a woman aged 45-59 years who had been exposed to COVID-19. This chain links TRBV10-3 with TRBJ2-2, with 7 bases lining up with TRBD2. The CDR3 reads CAISESRLAGDTGELFF. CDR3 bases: TGTGCCATCAGTGAGTCACGACTAGCCGGCGACACCGGGGAGCTGTTTTTT.